The clone carrying this T cell receptor beta chain appeared once. This entry is derived from a study of blood T cell repertoires in COVID-19. Sequencing was performed with immunoSEQ multiplex PCR; in TCRdb, only in-frame clones are kept and a portion is missing. The table lists some 370,000 clones, around 90% of them singletons, with approximately 6.2% in the top ten. The CDR3 runs to 13 residues. The ends lost 4 bases at V and 10 bases at J; junction bases unmatched: 10. Germline-derived CDR1 and CDR2 are SGDLS and YYNGEE. This chain uses TRBV9 with TRBJ1-1, with 7 bases that match TRBD1. Material: peripheral blood. The TCR comes from a man between 18 and 29 years old with active or convalescent COVID-19. The CDR3 sequence is CASSPWTGPPAFF. The CDR3 coding sequence is TGTGCCAGCAGCCCTTGGACAGGACCCCCAGCTTTCTTT.